This T cell receptor beta chain was identified in a study of regulatory T cells in long-lasting Graves disease. Arm-PCR with iRepertoire HTBI primers amplified the CDR3 regions for these TCR beta libraries. TCRdb passed the multiplex PCR reads through MiXCR, listing each CDR3 protein once. The profile covers fewer than 450,000 distinct CDR3 sequences, with 20% to 25% appearing a single time and around 20% taken by the ten largest. This clonotype has only a few counts. Its specificity is not known. Documented time point: persistent/refractory GD, antithyroid drugs over 5 years with positive TRAb. PBMCs were the source of the RNA used for TCR sequencing. Study-level findings and limits: Persistent disease preferred TRBV28, TRBJ1-2 and TRBJ2-5. Newly diagnosed Graves' patients exceeded persistent ones in TCR diversity.

Germline lookup yields CDR1 SGHVS and CDR2 FQNEAQ. The CDR3 runs to 15 residues. V was pared by 1 base and J by 8 bases, with 17 bases between. This TCR derives from a female donor with Graves disease. This chain uses TRBV7-8 with TRBJ1-2; D gene uncertain. The sequenced sample was peripheral blood mononuclear cells (PBMCs), obtained when the disease was refractory, from a patient treated with antithyroid drugs. DNA of the CDR3: TGTGCCAGCAGCTTAGGGGCCGGTCTCCTAGGAGGCTACACCTTC. Amino acids: CASSLGAGLLGGYTF.